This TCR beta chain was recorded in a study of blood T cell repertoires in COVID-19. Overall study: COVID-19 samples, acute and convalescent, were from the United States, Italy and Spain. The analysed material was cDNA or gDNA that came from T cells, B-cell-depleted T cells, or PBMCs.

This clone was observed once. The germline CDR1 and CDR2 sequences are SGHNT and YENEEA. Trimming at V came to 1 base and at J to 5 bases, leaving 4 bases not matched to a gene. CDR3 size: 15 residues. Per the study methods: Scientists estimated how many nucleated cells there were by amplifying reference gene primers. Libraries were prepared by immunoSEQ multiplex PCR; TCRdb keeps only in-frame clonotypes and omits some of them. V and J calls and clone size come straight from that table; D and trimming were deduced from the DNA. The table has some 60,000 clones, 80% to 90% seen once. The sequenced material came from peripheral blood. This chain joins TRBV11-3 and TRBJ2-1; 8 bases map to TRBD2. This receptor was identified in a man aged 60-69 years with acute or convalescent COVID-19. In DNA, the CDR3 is TGTGCCAGCAGCTTAGGCGGGAGGATCAACAATGAGCAGTTCTTC. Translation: CASSLGGRINNEQFF.